This is a list of T cell receptor beta chains from one sample in a study of shared clonotypes between healthy human individuals. The assay was immunoSEQ multiplex PCR, and TCRdb's table has in-frame clones only and misses some. The data contain nearly 600,000 clones, nearly 97% of them singletons. The sequencing sample was made of naive CD8+ T cells sorted from blood. These receptors were taken from a woman in her 30s in good health. Both conserved end residues are part of each CDR3. The D gene is left open where the match is weak. Rows may omit the clone size; those that give it use once, few, many or a size class.

v_gene: TRBV27
j_gene: TRBJ1-2
abundance: NA
d_gene: NA
CDR3aa: CASCSLGDYGYTF
CDR3nt: TGTGCCAGCTGTTCTTTGGGGGACTATGGCTACACCTTC

v_gene: TRBV5-4
j_gene: TRBJ2-7
abundance: NA
d_gene: NA
CDR3aa: CASRAGYSYEQYF
CDR3nt: TGTGCCAGCAGAGCAGGGTATTCCTACGAGCAGTACTTC

v_gene: TRBV27
j_gene: TRBJ2-1
abundance: NA
d_gene: TRBD1
CDR3aa: CASSLLGQGDEQFF
CDR3nt: TGTGCCAGCAGTTTACTGGGACAGGGTGATGAGCAGTTCTTC

v_gene: TRBV2
j_gene: TRBJ2-2
abundance: NA
d_gene: TRBD1
CDR3aa: CASTGQGATGELFF
CDR3nt: TGTGCCAGCACGGGACAGGGGGCTACCGGGGAGCTGTTTTTT

v_gene: TRBV4-2
j_gene: TRBJ2-5
abundance: once
d_gene: TRBD2
CDR3aa: CASSQEMGFVVAGEGETQYF
CDR3nt: TGTGCCAGCAGCCAAGAGATGGGGTTCGTTGTAGCGGGAGAGGGAGAGACCCAGTACTTC

v_gene: TRBV19
j_gene: TRBJ1-5
abundance: once
d_gene: TRBD1
CDR3aa: CASIDPTGQGISGNQPQHF
CDR3nt: TGTGCCAGTATTGACCCCACGGGACAGGGGATTAGCGGCAATCAGCCCCAGCATTTT

v_gene: TRBV19
j_gene: TRBJ2-1
abundance: NA
d_gene: NA
CDR3aa: CASSTVAYNEQFF
CDR3nt: TGTGCCAGTAGTACCGTCGCCTACAATGAGCAGTTCTTC

v_gene: TRBV5-4
j_gene: TRBJ1-2
abundance: NA
d_gene: TRBD1
CDR3aa: CASSFDRVDYGYTF
CDR3nt: TGTGCCAGCAGCTTCGACAGGGTGGACTATGGCTACACCTTC

v_gene: TRBV27
j_gene: TRBJ2-2
abundance: NA
d_gene: NA
CDR3aa: CASSPDSYTGELFF
CDR3nt: TGTGCCAGCAGTCCGGACTCATACACCGGGGAGCTGTTTTTT

v_gene: TRBV9
j_gene: TRBJ2-3
abundance: NA
d_gene: TRBD2
CDR3aa: CASSNPSSGNGYTDTQYF
CDR3nt: TGTGCCAGCAGCAACCCCTCTAGCGGGAACGGTTACACAGATACGCAGTATTTT

v_gene: TRBV5-4
j_gene: TRBJ2-5
abundance: once
d_gene: TRBD2
CDR3aa: CASSEGVSSGRGETQYF
CDR3nt: TGTGCCAGCAGCGAGGGTGTATCTAGCGGGAGAGGGGAGACCCAGTACTTC

v_gene: TRBV4-1
j_gene: TRBJ1-1
abundance: NA
d_gene: NA
CDR3aa: CASSQDGGTEAFF
CDR3nt: TGCGCCAGCAGCCAAGATGGGGGCACTGAAGCTTTCTTT

v_gene: TRBV2
j_gene: TRBJ2-7
abundance: NA
d_gene: NA
CDR3aa: CASSESPPGETYEQYF
CDR3nt: TGTGCCAGCAGCGAATCCCCCCCGGGAGAGACCTACGAGCAGTACTTC

v_gene: TRBV27
j_gene: TRBJ1-5
abundance: NA
d_gene: NA
CDR3aa: CASSLLGGNQPQHF
CDR3nt: TGTGCCAGCAGTTTATTGGGTGGCAATCAGCCCCAGCATTTT

v_gene: TRBV5-4
j_gene: TRBJ1-2
abundance: NA
d_gene: NA
CDR3aa: CASSLGTYGYTF
CDR3nt: TGTGCCAGCAGCCTTGGGACCTATGGCTACACCTTC

v_gene: TRBV30
j_gene: TRBJ2-1
abundance: NA
d_gene: NA
CDR3aa: CAWTLGAGAAEQFF
CDR3nt: TGTGCCTGGACCTTGGGGGCTGGTGCTGCTGAGCAGTTCTTC

v_gene: TRBV15
j_gene: TRBJ2-2
abundance: NA
d_gene: NA
CDR3aa: CATKVAFPGELFF
CDR3nt: TGTGCCACCAAAGTTGCGTTCCCCGGGGAGCTGTTTTTT

v_gene: TRBV6-1
j_gene: TRBJ1-1
abundance: NA
d_gene: NA
CDR3aa: CASSPGRGDTEAFF
CDR3nt: TGTGCCAGCTCACCGGGCAGGGGAGACACTGAAGCTTTCTTT

v_gene: TRBV5-8
j_gene: TRBJ1-1
abundance: NA
d_gene: NA
CDR3aa: CASSAPYQGYSEAFF
CDR3nt: TGTGCCAGCAGCGCCCCATACCAGGGGTACAGTGAAGCTTTCTTT

v_gene: TRBV28
j_gene: TRBJ1-1
abundance: NA
d_gene: TRBD1
CDR3aa: CASAPNPTGFMRGTEAFF
CDR3nt: TGTGCCAGCGCTCCTAACCCGACAGGGTTTATGAGGGGGACTGAAGCTTTCTTT

v_gene: TRBV27
j_gene: TRBJ2-7
abundance: NA
d_gene: TRBD1
CDR3aa: CASSWGQGTQEQYF
CDR3nt: TGTGCCAGCAGTTGGGGACAGGGGACGCAGGAGCAGTACTTC

v_gene: TRBV10-3
j_gene: TRBJ2-7
abundance: NA
d_gene: NA
CDR3aa: CAISDAATRYEQYF
CDR3nt: TGTGCCATCAGTGACGCGGCAACTAGATACGAGCAGTACTTC

v_gene: TRBV29-1
j_gene: TRBJ2-1
abundance: NA
d_gene: NA
CDR3aa: CSVVGGSSYNEQFF
CDR3nt: TGCAGCGTTGTTGGCGGATCCTCCTACAATGAGCAGTTCTTC

v_gene: TRBV9
j_gene: TRBJ2-7
abundance: once
d_gene: NA
CDR3aa: CASSSGWGGAYEQYF
CDR3nt: TGTGCCAGCAGCTCAGGATGGGGGGGCGCCTACGAGCAGTACTTC

v_gene: TRBV7-8
j_gene: TRBJ1-2
abundance: NA
d_gene: TRBD1
CDR3aa: CASSPEAGTAIMFFGYTF
CDR3nt: TGTGCCAGCAGCCCGGAGGCCGGGACAGCCATCATGTTCTTTGGCTACACCTTC

v_gene: TRBV5-6
j_gene: TRBJ1-6
abundance: NA
d_gene: TRBD1
CDR3aa: CASSSDRATSYNSPLHF
CDR3nt: TGTGCCAGCAGTTCCGACAGGGCGACCTCCTATAATTCACCCCTCCACTTT

v_gene: TRBV27
j_gene: TRBJ2-2
abundance: NA
d_gene: TRBD2
CDR3aa: CASSKTVPGDKRESAGELFF
CDR3nt: TGTGCCAGCAGTAAGACAGTCCCGGGCGACAAGCGGGAGTCCGCCGGGGAGCTGTTTTTT

v_gene: TRBV19
j_gene: TRBJ2-7
abundance: NA
d_gene: NA
CDR3aa: CASADRDWTYEQYF
CDR3nt: TGTGCCAGTGCGGACCGGGACTGGACCTACGAGCAGTACTTC

v_gene: TRBV28
j_gene: TRBJ2-7
abundance: once
d_gene: TRBD1
CDR3aa: CASSNPGGEAYEQYF
CDR3nt: TGTGCCAGCAGTAATCCAGGGGGAGAGGCCTACGAGCAGTACTTC

v_gene: TRBV19
j_gene: TRBJ2-7
abundance: NA
d_gene: TRBD2
CDR3aa: CASSGLAGAVYEQYF
CDR3nt: TGTGCCAGTAGCGGACTAGCGGGAGCAGTCTACGAGCAGTACTTC

v_gene: TRBV7-9
j_gene: TRBJ2-7
abundance: NA
d_gene: NA
CDR3aa: CASSLGTVYEQYF
CDR3nt: TGTGCCAGCAGCTTAGGGACGGTCTACGAGCAGTACTTC

v_gene: TRBV6-1
j_gene: TRBJ1-2
abundance: NA
d_gene: NA
CDR3aa: CASSDPPGQNGYTF
CDR3nt: TGTGCCAGCAGTGACCCCCCTGGACAGAATGGCTACACCTTC

v_gene: TRBV5-4
j_gene: TRBJ2-7
abundance: NA
d_gene: TRBD2
CDR3aa: CASFPWGGTYEQYF
CDR3nt: TGTGCCAGCTTCCCTTGGGGGGGAACCTACGAGCAGTACTTC

v_gene: TRBV2
j_gene: TRBJ2-7
abundance: NA
d_gene: TRBD2
CDR3aa: CASSSELTSGDDEQYF
CDR3nt: TGTGCCAGCAGTTCCGAACTAACTAGCGGGGACGACGAGCAGTACTTC

v_gene: TRBV25-1
j_gene: TRBJ2-1
abundance: NA
d_gene: TRBD2
CDR3aa: CASARGVTYNEQFF
CDR3nt: TGTGCCAGCGCCCGGGGGGTTACTTACAATGAGCAGTTCTTC

v_gene: TRBV27
j_gene: TRBJ1-5
abundance: few
d_gene: NA
CDR3aa: CASSMGASQPQHF
CDR3nt: TGTGCCAGCAGTATGGGGGCAAGTCAGCCCCAGCATTTT

v_gene: TRBV11-1
j_gene: TRBJ2-7
abundance: once
d_gene: NA
CDR3aa: CASSLWQGYEQYF
CDR3nt: TGTGCCAGCAGCTTGTGGCAGGGCTACGAGCAGTACTTC

v_gene: TRBV4-1
j_gene: TRBJ2-7
abundance: NA
d_gene: NA
CDR3aa: CASSQGGDYEQYF
CDR3nt: TGCGCCAGCAGCCAAGGCGGGGACTACGAGCAGTACTTC

v_gene: TRBV5-6
j_gene: TRBJ2-5
abundance: NA
d_gene: NA
CDR3aa: CASTIGSGVGTQYF
CDR3nt: TGTGCCAGCACCATTGGCTCGGGAGTGGGGACCCAGTACTTC

v_gene: TRBV29-1
j_gene: TRBJ2-7
abundance: NA
d_gene: TRBD1
CDR3aa: CSARQGYEQYF
CDR3nt: TGCAGCGCGAGACAGGGCTACGAGCAGTACTTC

v_gene: TRBV28
j_gene: TRBJ1-2
abundance: NA
d_gene: NA
CDR3aa: CASSLGLGGYGYTF
CDR3nt: TGTGCCAGCAGTTTAGGGTTAGGCGGCTATGGCTACACCTTC

v_gene: TRBV6-5
j_gene: TRBJ2-5
abundance: NA
d_gene: TRBD2
CDR3aa: CASSYWRGGQETQYF
CDR3nt: TGTGCCAGCAGTTACTGGCGGGGAGGGCAAGAGACCCAGTACTTC

v_gene: TRBV5-6
j_gene: TRBJ2-7
abundance: NA
d_gene: NA
CDR3aa: CASSYRTNSYEQYF
CDR3nt: TGTGCCAGCAGTTACCGGACAAACAGCTACGAGCAGTACTTC

v_gene: TRBV7-6
j_gene: TRBJ2-5
abundance: NA
d_gene: NA
CDR3aa: CASSLTLRLLKETQYF
CDR3nt: TGTGCCAGCAGCTTAACTCTGAGGCTTCTAAAAGAGACCCAGTACTTC

v_gene: TRBV7-8
j_gene: TRBJ2-2
abundance: NA
d_gene: NA
CDR3aa: CASETANTGELFF
CDR3nt: TGTGCCAGCGAGACAGCGAACACCGGGGAGCTGTTTTTT

v_gene: TRBV21-1
j_gene: TRBJ2-1
abundance: NA
d_gene: NA
CDR3aa: CAKGERNRNEQFF
CDR3nt: TGTGCCAAGGGAGAGCGGAACCGCAATGAGCAGTTCTTC

v_gene: TRBV9
j_gene: TRBJ2-1
abundance: NA
d_gene: TRBD1
CDR3aa: CASTGTGGSNEQFF
CDR3nt: TGTGCCAGCACTGGGACAGGGGGAAGCAATGAGCAGTTCTTC

v_gene: TRBV7-9
j_gene: TRBJ1-1
abundance: NA
d_gene: NA
CDR3aa: CASSFSNAGMGTEAFF
CDR3nt: TGTGCCAGCAGCTTTAGTAACGCAGGGATGGGCACTGAAGCTTTCTTT

v_gene: TRBV11-2
j_gene: TRBJ2-3
abundance: NA
d_gene: NA
CDR3aa: CASSSAQVDTQYF
CDR3nt: TGTGCCAGCAGCTCTGCCCAGGTGGATACGCAGTATTTT

v_gene: TRBV11-2
j_gene: TRBJ2-5
abundance: NA
d_gene: NA
CDR3aa: CASSRYSGYREQETQYF
CDR3nt: TGTGCCAGCAGCCGGTACTCAGGGTATCGGGAGCAAGAGACCCAGTACTTC

v_gene: TRBV28
j_gene: TRBJ2-1
abundance: NA
d_gene: TRBD2
CDR3aa: CASEEGLAGRRDLYNEQFF
CDR3nt: TGTGCCAGCGAGGAGGGACTAGCGGGACGTCGTGATCTTTACAATGAGCAGTTCTTC

v_gene: TRBV9
j_gene: TRBJ2-2
abundance: NA
d_gene: TRBD2
CDR3aa: CASTYSGGGGGELFF
CDR3nt: TGTGCCAGTACCTATAGCGGGGGCGGTGGCGGGGAGCTGTTTTTT

v_gene: TRBV4-1
j_gene: TRBJ2-7
abundance: NA
d_gene: NA
CDR3aa: CASSQNLEYEQYF
CDR3nt: TGCGCCAGCAGCCAAAATCTAGAGTACGAGCAGTACTTC